The rows below give T cell receptor beta chains drawn from one sample of a study of beta chain features in type 1 diabetes. TCRdb's copy holds only in-frame clones and misses some; the assay was immunoSEQ multiplex PCR. The top ten hold over 0.01% of the sample, which has about 260,000 clones, about 24% seen once. Sequences were obtained from naive CD4+ T cells from blood. Receptors originate from a woman between 25 and 40 years old with type 1 diabetes. CDR3s include the opening cysteine and the closing phenylalanine or tryptophan. D genes are given only for firm matches. Clone size, where shown, is once, few, many, or a class for clones that have expanded.

15,-,TRBV15,TRBJ2-1,TRBD1,CATSRVGTGDNEQFF,TGTGCCACCAGCAGAGTAGGGACAGGGGACAATGAGCAGTTCTTC
14,-,TRBV29-1,TRBJ2-2,-,CSVSGLLNTGELFF,TGCAGCGTTTCGGGACTCCTGAACACCGGGGAGCTGTTTTTT
14,few,TRBV27,TRBJ1-5,-,CASSPRTELQPQHF,TGTGCCAGCAGTCCCCGGACAGAGTTGCAGCCCCAGCATTTT
15,-,TRBV10-2,TRBJ2-7,TRBD1,CASENRDRGQDEQYF,TGCGCCAGCGAAAACCGGGACAGGGGGCAGGACGAGCAGTACTTC
12,-,TRBV2,TRBJ2-3,-,CAGSSDTDTQYF,TGTGCCGGATCTAGCGACACAGATACGCAGTATTTT
16,-,TRBV28,TRBJ2-1,TRBD2,CASSQTSGRAGDEQFF,TGTGCCAGCAGCCAGACTAGCGGGAGGGCAGGCGATGAGCAGTTCTTC
11,few,TRBV20-1,TRBJ1-5,-,CSAGANRPQHF,TGCAGTGCTGGGGCCAACAGACCCCAGCATTTT
13,-,TRBV10-3,TRBJ2-7,-,CAIRNTGTYEQYF,TGTGCCATCAGGAACACGGGGACCTACGAGCAGTACTTC
13,few,TRBV4-1,TRBJ1-1,-,CASSHRGNTEAFF,TGCGCCAGCAGCCACAGGGGGAACACTGAAGCTTTCTTT
11,-,TRBV2,TRBJ2-1,-,CASIGEVEQFF,TGTGCCAGCATCGGGGAGGTTGAGCAGTTCTTC
13,few,TRBV30,TRBJ2-1,TRBD2,CAWSGTSGNEQFF,TGTGCCTGGTCCGGGACTAGCGGGAATGAGCAGTTCTTC
13,few,TRBV7-3,TRBJ2-7,-,CASSFTSSHEQYF,TGTGCCAGCAGCTTCACTAGTTCCCACGAGCAGTACTTC
15,-,TRBV6-5,TRBJ1-1,-,CASSYSKQGNTEAFF,TGTGCCAGCAGTTACTCGAAACAGGGGAACACTGAAGCTTTCTTT
13,-,TRBV4-2,TRBJ2-5,-,CASSLTGWETQYF,TGTGCCAGCAGCCTTACAGGTTGGGAGACCCAGTACTTC
15,once,TRBV18,TRBJ1-2,TRBD1,CASSPRDRGNYGYTF,TGTGCCAGCTCACCGCGGGACAGGGGGAACTATGGCTACACCTTC
14,-,TRBV30,TRBJ2-2,-,CAWGGYQNTGELFF,TGTGCCTGGGGGGGGTACCAGAACACCGGGGAGCTGTTTTTT
16,few,TRBV9,TRBJ2-1,TRBD2,CASSVVSSGGLNEQFF,TGTGCCAGCAGCGTAGTGTCTAGCGGGGGCCTCAATGAGCAGTTCTTC
15,-,TRBV7-9,TRBJ1-3,-,CASSLDAGFGNTIYF,TGTGCCAGCAGCTTAGATGCAGGGTTTGGAAACACCATATATTTT
15,few,TRBV15,TRBJ2-7,-,CATSRDLSGPYEQYF,TGTGCCACCAGCAGAGACCTAAGTGGGCCCTACGAGCAGTACTTC
15,-,TRBV7-3,TRBJ2-1,TRBD2,CASSRRLAGGDEQFF,TGTGCCAGCAGCCGGCGACTAGCGGGAGGCGATGAGCAGTTCTTC
14,few,TRBV9,TRBJ2-3,TRBD2,CASSSGLAADTQYF,TGTGCCAGCAGCTCGGGACTAGCGGCAGATACGCAGTATTTT
15,-,TRBV6-5,TRBJ2-7,-,CASQVGDWKIYEQYF,TGTGCCAGCCAAGTGGGGGACTGGAAAATCTACGAGCAGTACTTC
15,-,TRBV18,TRBJ1-1,-,CASSPKTGLNTEAFF,TGTGCCAGCTCACCCAAGACAGGATTGAACACTGAAGCTTTCTTT
13,few,TRBV25-1,TRBJ1-2,-,CASSVGGGYGYTF,TGTGCCAGCAGTGTAGGGGGGGGCTATGGCTACACCTTC
14,-,TRBV19,TRBJ1-5,-,CASSILRDNQPQHF,TGTGCCAGTAGTATTTTACGGGACAATCAGCCCCAGCATTTT
14,-,TRBV6-6,TRBJ2-7,-,CASSPRGSSYEQYF,TGTGCCAGCTCCCCCAGGGGCAGCTCCTACGAGCAGTACTTC
16,few,TRBV30,TRBJ2-3,TRBD2,CAWSGTSGRMTDTQYF,TGTGCCTGGAGCGGGACTAGCGGGAGGATGACAGATACGCAGTATTTT
16,few,TRBV4-2,TRBJ2-1,TRBD2,CASSQDLAGAYNEQFF,TGTGCCAGCAGCCAAGACTTAGCGGGAGCCTACAATGAGCAGTTCTTC
17,-,TRBV7-2,TRBJ2-1,TRBD2,CASSQFSGGGFYNEQFF,TGTGCCAGCAGCCAATTTTCGGGGGGAGGATTCTACAATGAGCAGTTCTTC
15,few,TRBV5-1,TRBJ2-1,TRBD2,CASSPLAGAYNEQFF,TGCGCCAGCAGCCCCCTAGCGGGAGCCTACAATGAGCAGTTCTTC
15,-,TRBV18,TRBJ2-1,TRBD2,CASSSRTSGNNEQFF,TGTGCCAGCTCTTCGAGGACTAGCGGTAACAATGAGCAGTTCTTC